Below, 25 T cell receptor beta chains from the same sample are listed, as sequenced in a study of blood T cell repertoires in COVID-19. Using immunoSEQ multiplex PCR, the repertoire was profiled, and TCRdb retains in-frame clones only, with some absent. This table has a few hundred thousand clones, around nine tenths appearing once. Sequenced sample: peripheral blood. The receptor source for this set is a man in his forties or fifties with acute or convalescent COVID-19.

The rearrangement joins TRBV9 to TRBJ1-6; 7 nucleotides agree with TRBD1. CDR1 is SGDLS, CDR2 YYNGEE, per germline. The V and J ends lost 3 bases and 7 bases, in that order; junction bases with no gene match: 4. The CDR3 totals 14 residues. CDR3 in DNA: TGTGCCAGCAGCGGCTTGACAGGGAATTCACCCCTCCACTTT. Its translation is CASSGLTGNSPLHF.

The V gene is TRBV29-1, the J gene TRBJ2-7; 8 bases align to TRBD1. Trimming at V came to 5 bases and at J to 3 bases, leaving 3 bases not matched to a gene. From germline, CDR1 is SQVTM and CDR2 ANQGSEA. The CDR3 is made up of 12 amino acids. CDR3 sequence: CSVLTGGYEQYF. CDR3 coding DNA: TGCAGCGTTCTTACAGGGGGCTACGAGCAGTACTTC.

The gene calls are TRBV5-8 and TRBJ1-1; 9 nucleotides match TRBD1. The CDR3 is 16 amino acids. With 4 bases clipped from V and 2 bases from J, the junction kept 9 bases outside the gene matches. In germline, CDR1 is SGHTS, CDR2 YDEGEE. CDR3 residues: CASSLLYRGLNTEAFF. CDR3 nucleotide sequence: TGTGCCAGCAGCCTATTATACAGGGGGCTTAACACTGAAGCTTTCTTT.

The CDR3, as DNA: TGTGCCAGCAGCTTAACTACAGGGATCGACTATGGCTACACCTTC. Amino acids: CASSLTTGIDYGYTF. The V and J genes are TRBV5-4 and TRBJ1-2, with TRBD1 as a possible D gene (6 bases). Germline V CDR1 and CDR2: SGHNT, YYREEE (reference sequence). The CDR3 has 15 amino acids. V lost 2 bases and J 3 bases, leaving 14 bases between the germline ends.

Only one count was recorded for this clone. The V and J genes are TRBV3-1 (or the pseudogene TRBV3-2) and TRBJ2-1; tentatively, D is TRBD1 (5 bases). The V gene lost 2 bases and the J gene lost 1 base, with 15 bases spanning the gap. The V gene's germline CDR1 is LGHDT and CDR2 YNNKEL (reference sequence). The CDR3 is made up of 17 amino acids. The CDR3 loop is CASSQKGQGRSYNEQFF. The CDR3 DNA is TGTGCCAGCAGCCAAAAGGGGCAGGGAAGGTCCTACAATGAGCAGTTCTTC.

CDR3 nucleotide sequence: TGTGCCAGCAGCCAAGGCAGGGATTTCAGCTATGGCTACACCTTC. Amino acids: CASSQGRDFSYGYTF. V is TRBV14 and J is TRBJ1-2, with D perhaps TRBD1 (5 bases). The CDR3 has 15 residues. V shed 1 base and J shed 4 bases, with 13 bases lying between them. CDR1 SGHDN and CDR2 FVKESK come from the germline V gene.

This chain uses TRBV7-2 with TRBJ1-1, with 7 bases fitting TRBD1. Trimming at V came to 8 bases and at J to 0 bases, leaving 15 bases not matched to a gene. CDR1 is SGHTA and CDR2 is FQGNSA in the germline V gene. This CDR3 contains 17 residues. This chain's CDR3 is CASPSQGTSTLNTEAFF. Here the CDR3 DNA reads TGTGCCAGCCCCTCACAGGGGACATCCACTCTGAACACTGAAGCTTTCTTT.

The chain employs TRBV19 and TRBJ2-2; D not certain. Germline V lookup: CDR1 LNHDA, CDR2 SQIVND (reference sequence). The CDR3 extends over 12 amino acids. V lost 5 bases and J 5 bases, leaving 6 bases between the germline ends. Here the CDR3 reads CASSQSTGELFF. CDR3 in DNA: TGTGCCAGTAGTCAGTCGACCGGGGAGCTGTTTTTT. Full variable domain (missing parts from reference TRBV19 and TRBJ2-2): DGGITQSPKYLFRKEGQNVTLSCEQNLNHDAMYWYRQDPGQGLRLIYYSQIVNDFQKGDIAEGYSVSREKKESFPLTVTSAQKNPTAFYLCASSQSTGELFFGEGSRLTVL.

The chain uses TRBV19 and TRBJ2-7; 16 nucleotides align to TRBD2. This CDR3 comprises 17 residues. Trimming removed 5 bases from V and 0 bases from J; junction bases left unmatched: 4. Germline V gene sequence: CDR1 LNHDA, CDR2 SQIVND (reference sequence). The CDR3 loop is CASSPGLAGGPSYEQYF. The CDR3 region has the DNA TGTGCCAGTAGTCCGGGACTAGCGGGGGGGCCCTCCTACGAGCAGTACTTC. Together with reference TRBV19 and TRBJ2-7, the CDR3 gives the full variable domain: DGGITQSPKYLFRKEGQNVTLSCEQNLNHDAMYWYRQDPGQGLRLIYYSQIVNDFQKGDIAEGYSVSREKKESFPLTVTSAQKNPTAFYLCASSPGLAGGPSYEQYFGPGTRLTVT.

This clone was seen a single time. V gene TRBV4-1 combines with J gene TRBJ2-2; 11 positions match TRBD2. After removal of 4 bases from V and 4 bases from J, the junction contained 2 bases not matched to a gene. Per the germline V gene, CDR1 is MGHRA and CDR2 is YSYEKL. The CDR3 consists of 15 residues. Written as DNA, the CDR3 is TGCGCCAGCAGCCGAACTAGCGGGGGCACCGGGGAGCTGTTTTTT. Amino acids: CASSRTSGGTGELFF.

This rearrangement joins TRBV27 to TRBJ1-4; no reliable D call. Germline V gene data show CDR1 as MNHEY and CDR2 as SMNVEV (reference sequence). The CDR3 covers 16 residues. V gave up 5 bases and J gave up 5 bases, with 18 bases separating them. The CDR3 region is CASSPPASTGNEKLFF. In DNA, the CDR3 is TGTGCCAGCAGTCCTCCCGCAAGCACCGGGAATGAAAAACTGTTTTTT. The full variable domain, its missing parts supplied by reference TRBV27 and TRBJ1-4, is EAQVTQNPRYLITVTGKKLTVTCSQNMNHEYMSWYRQDPGLGLRQIYYSMNVEVTDKGDVPEGYKVSRKEKRNFPLILESPSPNQTSLYFCASSPPASTGNEKLFFGSGTQLSVL.

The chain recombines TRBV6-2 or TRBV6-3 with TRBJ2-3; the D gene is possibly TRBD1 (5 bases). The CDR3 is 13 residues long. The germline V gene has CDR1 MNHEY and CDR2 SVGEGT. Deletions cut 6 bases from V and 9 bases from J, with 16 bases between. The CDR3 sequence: CASSPSGSGTQYF. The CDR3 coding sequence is TGTGCCAGCAGCCCCTCTGGGTCAGGGACGCAGTATTTT.

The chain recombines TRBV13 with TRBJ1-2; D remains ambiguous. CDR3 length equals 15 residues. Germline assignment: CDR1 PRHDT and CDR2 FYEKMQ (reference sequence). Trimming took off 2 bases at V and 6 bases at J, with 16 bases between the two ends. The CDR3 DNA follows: TGTGCCAGCAGCTTATATTCCCCTGAATCGGATGGCTACACCTTC. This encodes CASSLYSPESDGYTF.

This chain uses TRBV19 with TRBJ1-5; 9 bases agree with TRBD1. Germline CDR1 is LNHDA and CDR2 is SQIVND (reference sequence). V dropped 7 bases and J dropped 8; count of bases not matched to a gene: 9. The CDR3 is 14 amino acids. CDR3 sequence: CASKGQGGREPQHF. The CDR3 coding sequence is TGTGCCAGTAAGGGACAGGGAGGTAGGGAGCCCCAGCATTTT.

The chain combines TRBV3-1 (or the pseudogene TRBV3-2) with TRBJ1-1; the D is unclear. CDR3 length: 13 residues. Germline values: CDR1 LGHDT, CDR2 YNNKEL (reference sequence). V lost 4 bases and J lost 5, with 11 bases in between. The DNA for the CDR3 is TGTGCCAGCAGCCCCCGAGCGGGGACTGAAGCTTTCTTT. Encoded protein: CASSPRAGTEAFF.

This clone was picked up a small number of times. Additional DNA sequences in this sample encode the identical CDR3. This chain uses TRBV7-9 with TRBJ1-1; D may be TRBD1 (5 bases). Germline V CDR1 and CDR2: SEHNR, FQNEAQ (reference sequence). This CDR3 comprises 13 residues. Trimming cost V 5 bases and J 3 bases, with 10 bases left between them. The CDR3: CASSRTGDTEAFF. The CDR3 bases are TGTGCCAGCAGCCGGACGGGGGACACTGAAGCTTTCTTT. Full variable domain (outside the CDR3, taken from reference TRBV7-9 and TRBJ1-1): DTGVSQNPRHKITKRGQNVTFRCDPISEHNRLYWYRQTLGQGPEFLTYFQNEAQLEKSRLLSDRFSAERPKGSFSTLEIQRTEQGDSAMYLCASSRTGDTEAFFGQGTRLTVV.

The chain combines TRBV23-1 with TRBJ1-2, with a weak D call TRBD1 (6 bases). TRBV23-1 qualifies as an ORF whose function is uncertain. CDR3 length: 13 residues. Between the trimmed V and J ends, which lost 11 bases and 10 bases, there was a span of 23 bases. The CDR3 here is CAQGPGTSTSYTF. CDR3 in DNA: TGCGCCCAAGGCCCCGGGACATCTACTTCCTACACCTTC.

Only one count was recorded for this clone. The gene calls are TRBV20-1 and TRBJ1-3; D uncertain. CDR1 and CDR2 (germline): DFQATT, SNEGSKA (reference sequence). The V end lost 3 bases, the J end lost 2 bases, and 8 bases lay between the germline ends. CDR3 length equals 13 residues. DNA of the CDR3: TGCAGTGCTAGTGCAGAAGCTGGAAACACCATATATTTT. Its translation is CSASAEAGNTIYF.

The CDR3 DNA follows: TGCGCCAGCAGTGCTGGCCACGCGAACACCGGGGAGCTGTTTTTT. It encodes CASSAGHANTGELFF. The chain joins TRBV10-1 to TRBJ2-2; D not resolved. Trimming shortened V by 4 bases and J by 0 bases, and 9 bases separated the two germline ends. CDR1 is WNHNN, CDR2 SYGVQD, per germline (reference sequence). This CDR3 region has 15 residues.

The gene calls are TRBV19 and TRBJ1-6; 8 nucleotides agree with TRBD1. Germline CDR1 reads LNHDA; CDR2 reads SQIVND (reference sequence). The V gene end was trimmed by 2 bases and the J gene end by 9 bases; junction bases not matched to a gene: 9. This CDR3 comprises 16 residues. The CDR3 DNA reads TGTGCCAGTAGTATATCGACAGGGGTAAAAGGTTCACCCCTCCACTTT. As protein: CASSISTGVKGSPLHF.

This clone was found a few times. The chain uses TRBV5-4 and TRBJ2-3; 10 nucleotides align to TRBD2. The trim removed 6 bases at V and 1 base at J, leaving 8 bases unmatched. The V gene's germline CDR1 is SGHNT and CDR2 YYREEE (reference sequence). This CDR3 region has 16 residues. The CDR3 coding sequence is TGTGCCAGCACTGGGAAAAGCGGGGGGGGCACAGATACGCAGTATTTT. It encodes CASTGKSGGGTDTQYF.

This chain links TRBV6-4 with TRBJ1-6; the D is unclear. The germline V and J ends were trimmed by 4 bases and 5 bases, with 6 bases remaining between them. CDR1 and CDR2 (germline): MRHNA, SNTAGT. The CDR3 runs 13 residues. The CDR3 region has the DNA TGTGCCAGCAGTGGCGGGAATAATTCACCCCTCCACTTT. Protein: CASSGGNNSPLHF.

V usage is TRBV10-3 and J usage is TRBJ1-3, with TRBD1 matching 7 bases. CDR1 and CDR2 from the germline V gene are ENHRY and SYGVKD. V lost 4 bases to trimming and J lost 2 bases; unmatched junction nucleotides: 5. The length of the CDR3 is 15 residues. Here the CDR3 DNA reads TGTGCCATCAGTGGATCGACAGGGACTGGAAACACCATATATTTT. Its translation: CAISGSTGTGNTIYF.

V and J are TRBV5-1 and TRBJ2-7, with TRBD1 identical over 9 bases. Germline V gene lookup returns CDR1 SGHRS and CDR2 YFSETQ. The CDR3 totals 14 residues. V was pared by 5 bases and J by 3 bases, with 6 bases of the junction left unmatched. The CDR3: CASRIQGADYEQYF. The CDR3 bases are TGCGCCAGCAGGATACAGGGGGCGGACTACGAGCAGTACTTC.

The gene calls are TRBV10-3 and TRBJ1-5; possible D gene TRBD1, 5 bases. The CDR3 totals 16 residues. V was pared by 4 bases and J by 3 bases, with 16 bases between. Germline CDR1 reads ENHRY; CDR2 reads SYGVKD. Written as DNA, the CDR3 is TGTGCCATCAGTGGGAGTGGAGGGGCGTACAATCAGCCCCAGCATTTT. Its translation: CAISGSGGAYNQPQHF.